This TCR beta chain was captured by sequencing in a study of control samples from healthy donors and cancer patients. Data came from immunoSEQ multiplex PCR; TCRdb stores just in-frame clones and leaves some out. This sample has approximately 79,000 clones, with around 89% found just once. This CDR3 has 15 residues. Germline loops: CDR1 SGHRS, CDR2 YFSETQ. V was pared by 0 bases and J by 4 bases, with 10 bases between. The sequencing sample was made of blood. The V call is TRBV5-1, the J call TRBJ2-2; the D is unclear. This clonotype was obtained from a man aged 50 to 60 in good health. The CDR3, as DNA: TGCGCCAGCAGCTTGGACGGGCCGGGCACCGGGGAGCTGTTTTTT. It codes for CASSLDGPGTGELFF.